These T cell receptor beta chains were read from a single sample in a study of radiation and T cells in renal cell carcinoma. Clones were read by immunoSEQ multiplex PCR, and TCRdb kept only the in-frame ones, dropping some. The sample shows 150,000 to 200,000 clones, about 87% of them seen only once. Sample: blood, taken from a patient whose treatment included radiotherapy and nephrectomy. All receptors come from a woman between 45 and 65 years old with renal cell carcinoma. CDR3s include the opening cysteine and the closing phenylalanine or tryptophan. The D gene is left open where the match is weak. Not every row has a clone size; where given, it reads once, few, many or a size class.

v_gene	j_gene	abundance	d_gene	CDR3aa	CDR3nt
TRBV2	TRBJ1-2	NA	NA	CASSVLNYGYTF	TGTGCCAGCAGTGTACTAAACTATGGCTACACCTTC
TRBV4-3	TRBJ1-5	NA	NA	CASSQPGDQPQHF	TGCGCCAGCAGCCAACCAGGGGATCAGCCCCAGCATTTT
TRBV2	TRBJ1-2	NA	TRBD1	CASAGTGTNYGYTF	TGTGCCAGCGCCGGGACAGGGACTAACTATGGCTACACCTTC
TRBV25-1	TRBJ2-1	NA	NA	CASSDPGAASSYNEQFF	TGTGCCAGCAGTGACCCGGGGGCGGCGAGCTCCTACAATGAGCAGTTCTTC
TRBV6-6	TRBJ1-2	NA	TRBD1	CASILGQGGGYTF	TGTGCCAGCATCTTGGGACAGGGAGGTGGCTACACCTTC
TRBV7-9	TRBJ2-3	NA	NA	CASSLGGAGSDTQYF	TGTGCCAGCAGCTTAGGGGGTGCGGGGTCAGATACGCAGTATTTT
TRBV4-2	TRBJ2-7	NA	NA	CASSRGEGGNYEQYF	TGTGCCAGCAGTCGCGGAGAGGGGGGAAACTACGAGCAGTACTTC
TRBV7-2	TRBJ2-5	NA	NA	CASSFQGGRETQYF	TGTGCCAGCAGCTTCCAAGGGGGTAGGGAGACCCAGTACTTC
TRBV5-6	TRBJ1-4	NA	NA	CASSSGPFDEKLFF	TGTGCCAGCAGCTCGGGACCCTTCGACGAAAAACTGTTTTTT
TRBV9	TRBJ2-7	NA	NA	CASSVGGRGIDEQYF	TGTGCCAGCAGCGTAGGGGGGAGAGGGATCGACGAGCAGTACTTC
TRBV5-6	TRBJ2-5	NA	TRBD2	CASSRRLAGGGPETQYF	TGTGCCAGCAGCCGTCGACTAGCGGGGGGCGGGCCGGAGACCCAGTACTTC
TRBV7-2	TRBJ1-5	NA	NA	CASSLVGGNQPQHF	TGTGCCAGCAGCTTAGTTGGGGGGAATCAGCCCCAGCATTTT
TRBV18	TRBJ2-7	NA	TRBD2	CASSPGLAGGTYEQYF	TGTGCCAGCTCACCGGGACTAGCGGGGGGGACCTACGAGCAGTACTTC
TRBV6-6	TRBJ2-7	NA	NA	CASTKVSRYEQYF	TGTGCCAGCACCAAAGTTTCCCGATACGAGCAGTACTTC
TRBV19	TRBJ1-2	few	TRBD1	CASSMLTGHVGYTF	TGTGCCAGTAGTATGCTGACAGGGCACGTTGGCTACACCTTC
TRBV7-2	TRBJ2-3	NA	TRBD2	CASSYRRLAGGTDTQYF	TGTGCCAGCAGCTATCGAAGACTAGCGGGTGGAACAGATACGCAGTATTTT
TRBV4-1	TRBJ1-3	NA	NA	CASSQAEGSSGNTIYF	TGCGCCAGCAGCCAAGCAGAGGGAAGCTCTGGAAACACCATATATTTT
TRBV5-5	TRBJ1-2	NA	TRBD1	CASSEDRNLIYGYTF	TGTGCCAGCAGCGAGGACAGGAACCTTATCTATGGCTACACCTTC
TRBV15	TRBJ1-2	NA	NA	CATSKGQPQSNYGYTF	TGTGCCACCAGCAAGGGGCAGCCCCAGAGTAACTATGGCTACACCTTC
TRBV6-5	TRBJ2-6	NA	NA	CASNSGSGANVLTF	TGTGCCAGCAATTCAGGCTCTGGGGCCAACGTCCTGACTTTC
TRBV21-1	TRBJ2-7	NA	NA	CASSKKGRATYEQYF	TGTGCCAGCAGCAAAAAAGGCAGGGCGACCTACGAGCAGTACTTC
TRBV9	TRBJ2-3	NA	TRBD2	CASSVGLAATSSTDTQYF	TGTGCCAGCAGCGTAGGACTAGCGGCCACTTCTAGCACAGATACGCAGTATTTT
TRBV15	TRBJ2-4	NA	TRBD2	CATSRESGGAKNIQYF	TGTGCCACCAGCAGAGAAAGCGGGGGGGCGAAAAACATTCAGTACTTC
TRBV7-2	TRBJ2-1	once	TRBD2	CASSVASGGLLSNEQFF	TGTGCCAGCAGCGTCGCTAGCGGGGGGCTTCTTTCTAATGAGCAGTTCTTC
TRBV4-2	TRBJ2-7	NA	TRBD2	CASSQGASGGVSYEQYF	TGTGCCAGCAGCCAAGGGGCTAGCGGGGGCGTCTCCTACGAGCAGTACTTC
TRBV11-3	TRBJ2-1	NA	NA	CASSLRPDLYNEQFF	TGTGCCAGCAGCTTAAGGCCAGACCTCTACAATGAGCAGTTCTTC
TRBV6-5	TRBJ1-3	NA	NA	CASSYSPQTGNTIYF	TGTGCCAGCAGTTACTCCCCCCAGACTGGAAACACCATATATTTT
TRBV5-1	TRBJ2-5	NA	NA	CASSPRGSRAETQYF	TGCGCCAGCAGCCCTAGGGGCAGCCGGGCAGAGACCCAGTACTTC
TRBV7-2	TRBJ2-7	NA	NA	CASSSDNSYEQYF	TGTGCCAGCAGCTCTGACAACTCCTACGAGCAGTACTTC
TRBV7-9	TRBJ1-5	NA	NA	CASSFEGVQPQHF	TGTGCCAGCAGCTTTGAAGGGGTTCAGCCCCAGCATTTT
TRBV25-1	TRBJ1-1	NA	NA	CASSENTEAFF	TGTGCCAGCAGTGAGAACACTGAAGCTTTCTTT
TRBV9	TRBJ2-1	NA	TRBD1	CASSTSGTGGNEQFF	TGTGCCAGCAGTACATCCGGGACAGGGGGCAATGAGCAGTTCTTC
TRBV5-1	TRBJ1-1	few	NA	CASSLVPLTPTEAFF	TGCGCCAGCAGCTTGGTCCCTCTGACCCCAACTGAAGCTTTCTTT
TRBV2	TRBJ1-2	NA	NA	CASSWSTANYGYTF	TGTGCCAGCAGTTGGTCGACAGCTAACTATGGCTACACCTTC
TRBV29-1	TRBJ2-5	NA	NA	CSGSGGYTQETQYF	TGCAGCGGCTCCGGGGGCTACACCCAAGAGACCCAGTACTTC
TRBV19	TRBJ1-5	NA	NA	CASSITSGAGQPQHF	TGTGCCAGTAGTATAACGTCCGGGGCGGGTCAGCCCCAGCATTTT
TRBV6-5	TRBJ1-4	NA	NA	CASSYGERGGDEKLFF	TGTGCCAGCAGTTACGGCGAGCGGGGGGGGGATGAAAAACTGTTTTTT
TRBV5-4	TRBJ2-5	once	TRBD1	CASKGALPHEETQYF	TGTGCCAGCAAGGGGGCACTTCCACATGAAGAGACCCAGTACTTC
TRBV29-1	TRBJ1-1	NA	NA	CSVEVWGTGGTEAFF	TGCAGCGTTGAAGTTTGGGGAACGGGAGGGACTGAAGCTTTCTTT
TRBV19	TRBJ2-3	NA	NA	CASAAGTDTQYF	TGTGCCAGTGCTGCGGGCACAGATACGCAGTATTTT
TRBV5-1	TRBJ1-1	NA	TRBD1	CASSSQGQGGTEAFF	TGCGCCAGCAGCTCCCAAGGACAGGGGGGCACTGAAGCTTTCTTT